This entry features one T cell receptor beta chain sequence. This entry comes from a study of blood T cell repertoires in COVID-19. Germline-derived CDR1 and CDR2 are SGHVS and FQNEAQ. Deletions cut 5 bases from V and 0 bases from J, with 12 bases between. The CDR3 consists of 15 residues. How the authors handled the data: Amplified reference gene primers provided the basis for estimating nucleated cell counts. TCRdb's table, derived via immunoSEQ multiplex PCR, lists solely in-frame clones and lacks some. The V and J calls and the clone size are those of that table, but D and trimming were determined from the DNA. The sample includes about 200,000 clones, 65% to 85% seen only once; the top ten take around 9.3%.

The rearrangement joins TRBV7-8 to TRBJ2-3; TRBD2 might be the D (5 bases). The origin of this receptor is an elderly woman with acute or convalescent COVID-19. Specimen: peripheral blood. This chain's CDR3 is CASSDERPSTDTQYF. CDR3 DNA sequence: TGTGCCAGCAGCGATGAGCGGCCTAGCACAGATACGCAGTATTTT.